This T cell receptor beta chain was sequenced for a study of blood T cell repertoires in COVID-19. Study summary: Sites across the United States, Italy and Spain contributed samples from acute and convalescent COVID-19.

Under the authors' procedure: For nucleated cells, counts were estimated from reference gene primer amplification. Sequenced by immunoSEQ multiplex PCR; TCRdb stores in-frame clones only, minus some. That table is the source of V, J and clone size, and D and trimming were worked out from the DNA. Of about 15,000 clones in the sample, more than 70% were seen once. This CDR3 spans 15 amino acids. Germline V CDR1 and CDR2: LGHNA, YSLEER. Between the trimmed V and J ends, which lost 3 bases and 0 bases, there was a span of 12 bases. This clonotype originated in a man aged 70 or older with acute or convalescent COVID-19. The sequenced material came from peripheral blood. The rearrangement joins TRBV4-3 to TRBJ2-7; a possible D gene is TRBD2 (6 bases). This chain's CDR3 is CASSHSGSSSYEQYF. CDR3 DNA sequence: TGCGCCAGCAGCCATAGCGGCAGTAGCTCCTACGAGCAGTACTTC.